This T cell receptor (beta chain) was identified during a study of cytomegalovirus exposure and HLA in healthy donors. Overall study context: An earlier analysis found some 120 million unique TCR beta sequences from about 190 million T cells.

The CDR3 consists of 15 residues. In germline, CDR1 is GTSNPN, CDR2 SVGIG (reference sequence). With 4 bases removed from V and 5 bases from J, the gap between germline ends came to 17 bases. PCR primers comprised 60 Vbeta and 13 Jbeta primers. Libraries were prepared by immunoSEQ multiplex PCR; TCRdb keeps only in-frame clonotypes and omits some of them. The sample contains more than 140,000 clones, around 79% of which appear only once. This rearrangement joins TRBV30 to TRBJ2-2, with D uncertain. The sample consisted of PBMCs. The sequence came from a male donor in good health and CMV-seronegative. This CDR3 reads CAWTISPGATGELFF. Written as DNA, the CDR3 is TGTGCCTGGACAATCTCCCCAGGTGCGACCGGGGAGCTGTTTTTT. The whole variable domain, filled in from reference TRBV30 and TRBJ2-2, reads SQTIHQWPATLVQPVGSPLSLECTVEGTSNPNLYWYRQAAGRGLQLLFYSVGIGQISSEVPQNLSASRPQDRQFILSSKKLLLSDSGFYLCAWTISPGATGELFFGEGSRLTVL.